The 15 T cell receptor beta chains given below trace back to one sample, sequenced in a study of identifying expanded T cells in peripheral blood. Generated by immunoSEQ multiplex PCR, the TCRdb table keeps only in-frame clones and is missing some. The sample lists about 85,000 clones, roughly 91% seen once, with under 20% in the top ten. Sequencing input: blood. The receptors here all came from a person between 18 and 75 years old in good health.

The chain links TRBV27 to TRBJ2-7; TRBD2 matches at 8 bases. Losses at the gene ends were 4 bases for V and 3 bases for J; bases not matched to a gene: 14. The CDR3 has 17 residues. Germline values: CDR1 MNHEY, CDR2 SMNVEV (reference sequence). The CDR3 bases are TGTGCCAGCAGTTCCTCCGGGGGGGCGCCTGGGAACTACGAGCAGTACTTC. Protein sequence: CASSSSGGAPGNYEQYF.

The chain uses TRBV11-2 and TRBJ1-1, with D maybe TRBD1 (6 bases). Germline values: CDR1 SGHAT, CDR2 FQNNGV. The CDR3 is 14 residues long. V was cut by 2 bases and J by 1 base, with 8 bases left in between. CDR3 region: CASSLWTANTEAFF. In DNA form, the CDR3 reads TGTGCCAGCAGCTTATGGACAGCGAACACTGAAGCTTTCTTT.

The rearrangement uses TRBV5-5 and TRBJ2-3; D is unclear. Germline V lookup: CDR1 SGHKS, CDR2 YYEKEE (reference sequence). Trimming removed 4 bases at V and 0 bases at J, with 12 bases between. CDR3 size: 15 residues. CDR3 nucleotide sequence: TGTGCCAGCAGCCTGCTGCTAACTAGCACAGATACGCAGTATTTT. As protein: CASSLLLTSTDTQYF. Full variable domain (missing parts from reference TRBV5-5 and TRBJ2-3): DAGVTQSPTHLIKTRGQQVTLRCSPISGHKSVSWYQQVLGQGPQFIFQYYEKEERGRGNFPDRFSARQFPNYSSELNVNALLLGDSALYLCASSLLLTSTDTQYFGPGTRLTVL.

This rearrangement joins TRBV5-6 to TRBJ1-6, with 10 bases identical to TRBD1. V gave up 4 bases and J gave up 4 bases; unmatched junction bases: 8. CDR3 length: 17 residues. Per the germline V gene, CDR1 is SGHDT and CDR2 is YYEEEE. CDR3 protein: CASSMTDRGVYNSPLHF. CDR3 coding DNA: TGTGCCAGCAGCATGACGGACAGGGGGGTTTATAATTCACCCCTCCACTTT.

In this sample, this clone turned up once. The CDR3: CASSYGGDNTEAFF. For the CDR3, the DNA is TGTGCCAGCAGTTACGGGGGGGACAACACTGAAGCTTTCTTT. The rearrangement links TRBV6-5 to TRBJ1-1; tentatively, D is TRBD1 (5 bases). This CDR3 is built from 14 residues. Deletions cut 2 bases from V and 2 bases from J, with 9 bases between. Germline V CDR1 and CDR2: MNHEY, SVGAGI.

The chain combines TRBV7-9 with TRBJ1-2, with 10 bases lining up with TRBD1. The germline CDR1 and CDR2 sequences are SEHNR and FQNEAQ (reference sequence). The junction had 7 bases not matched to a gene; V was cut back by 8 bases and J by 4 bases. The CDR3 has 14 residues. As DNA, the CDR3 is TGTGCCAGCGGCGACAGGGGGCTGTCCTATGGCTACACCTTC. Translating gives CASGDRGLSYGYTF.

The chain uses TRBV5-4 and TRBJ1-4, with D perhaps TRBD1 (5 bases). Germline loops: CDR1 SGHNT, CDR2 YYREEE (reference sequence). Trimming left V 4 bases short and J 13 bases short, with 20 bases between. The CDR3 is made up of 14 amino acids. The CDR3 DNA follows: TGTGCCAGCAGCATACGGGGGTCCCCCGTGGGACTGTTTTTT. As protein: CASSIRGSPVGLFF.

The J gene is TRBJ1-2, the V gene TRBV28; TRBD1 matches 9 bases. Germline CDR1 and CDR2: MDHEN and SYDVKM. Germline trimming cut 10 bases from V and 6 bases from J; bases unmatched to any gene: 6. The length of the CDR3 is 12 residues. CDR3 in amino acids: CAIYRGRDGYTF. CDR3 nucleotides: TGTGCCATATACAGGGGGCGGGATGGCTACACCTTC.

This rearrangement joins TRBV7-2 to TRBJ2-1, with D hard to call. The germline V gene has CDR1 SGHTA and CDR2 FQGNSA. This CDR3 has 15 residues. Trimming took off 0 bases at V and 0 bases at J, with 6 bases between the two ends. CDR3: CASSLATASYNEQFF. The CDR3 DNA sequence: TGTGCCAGCAGCTTAGCGACCGCCTCCTACAATGAGCAGTTCTTC. The full variable domain, with the rest looked up from reference TRBV7-2 and TRBJ2-1, is GAGVSQSPSNKVTEKGKDVELRCDPISGHTALYWYRQSLGQGLEFLIYFQGNSAPDKSGLPSDRFSAERTGGSVSTLTIQRTQQEDSAVYLCASSLATASYNEQFFGPGTRLTVL.

The chain joins TRBV29-1 to TRBJ2-5, with 7 bases lining up with TRBD1. This CDR3 region has 13 residues. V dropped 7 bases and J dropped 5; count of bases not matched to a gene: 10. Germline V CDR1 and CDR2: SQVTM, ANQGSEA. The CDR3, as DNA: TGCAGCGCTAAAAATAGGGGGCGGGAGACCCAGTACTTC. Protein: CSAKNRGRETQYF.

The genes are TRBV27 and TRBJ2-7; 9 nucleotides match TRBD1. Trimming at V came to 6 bases and at J to 2 bases, leaving 14 bases not matched to a gene. The germline V gene has CDR1 MNHEY and CDR2 SMNVEV (reference sequence). The CDR3 loop spans 17 amino acids. CDR3 sequence reads: CASSLMGMGTGTYEQYF. The CDR3 region has the DNA TGTGCCAGCAGCCTTATGGGAATGGGGACAGGGACCTACGAGCAGTACTTC.

The chain couples TRBV7-2 to TRBJ1-1; D is unresolved. V was pared by 5 bases and J by 0 bases, with 7 bases between. CDR3 length equals 13 residues. Germline CDR1 SGHTA, CDR2 FQGNSA. CDR3 sequence reads: CASSLFMNTEAFF. CDR3 nucleotide sequence: TGTGCCAGCAGCCTTTTCATGAACACTGAAGCTTTCTTT.

This clone was seen a handful of times. The gene calls are TRBV19 and TRBJ1-2; weak D call: TRBD1 (5 bases). CDR3 length equals 15 residues. Germline CDR1 LNHDA, CDR2 SQIVND (reference sequence). Trimming left V 3 bases short and J 2 bases short, with 13 bases between. CDR3 DNA: TGTGCCAGTAGTATGATTGACAGAAGAAACTATGGCTACACCTTC. The encoded protein is CASSMIDRRNYGYTF.

Only a few counts were recorded for this clone. The rearrangement joins TRBV7-2 to TRBJ2-7; 10 bases fit TRBD2. Per germline, CDR1 SGHTA and CDR2 FQGNSA. Losses at the gene ends were 2 bases for V and 7 bases for J; bases not matched to a gene: 11. The CDR3 sequence is 16 residues long. CDR3 sequence: CASSLLGVAGGGEQYF. The CDR3 nucleotides are TGTGCCAGCAGCTTACTGGGAGTAGCGGGGGGCGGAGAGCAGTACTTC. The variable domain in full, with the rest retrieved from reference TRBV7-2 and TRBJ2-7, is GAGVSQSPSNKVTEKGKDVELRCDPISGHTALYWYRQSLGQGLEFLIYFQGNSAPDKSGLPSDRFSAERTGGSVSTLTIQRTQQEDSAVYLCASSLLGVAGGGEQYFGPGTRLTVT.

The V gene is TRBV28, the J gene TRBJ1-5; D unresolved. V was trimmed by 7 bases and J by 3 bases, leaving 10 bases between them. There are 13 residues in the CDR3. CDR1 MDHEN and CDR2 SYDVKM come from the germline V gene. The CDR3 is CASTRATNQPQHF. The DNA for the CDR3 is TGTGCCAGCACGAGGGCCACCAATCAGCCCCAGCATTTT. Full variable domain (rest looked up from reference TRBV28 and TRBJ1-5): DVKVTQSSRYLVKRTGEKVFLECVQDMDHENMFWYRQDPGLGLRLIYFSYDVKMKEKGDIPEGYSVSREKKERFSLILESASTNQTSMYLCASTRATNQPQHFGDGTRLSIL.